One and the same sample provided the 18 T cell receptor beta chains below, sequenced in a study of blood T cell repertoires in COVID-19. Measured with immunoSEQ multiplex PCR; TCRdb has only the in-frame clones, and not every one. This sample has about 74,000 clones, with 70% to 90% found just once. Sequenced sample: peripheral blood. These receptors all stem from an elderly woman with active or convalescent COVID-19.

The genes are TRBV2 and TRBJ2-7; 10 nucleotides line up with TRBD1. The J segment lost 6 bases and the V segment lost 6 bases, leaving 5 bases of the junction unmatched. CDR3 length equals 13 residues. Germline CDR1 SNHLY, CDR2 FYNNEI. The CDR3 loop is CASRAGTGVEQYF. The CDR3 DNA follows: TGTGCCAGCAGGGCCGGGACAGGGGTCGAGCAGTACTTC.

The rearrangement uses TRBV19 and TRBJ1-2, with a possible D match to TRBD1 (6 bases). From germline, CDR1 is LNHDA and CDR2 SQIVND (reference sequence). The CDR3 loop spans 11 amino acids. V lost 6 bases to trimming and J lost 11 bases, with 13 bases between them. The CDR3 DNA reads as TGTGCCAGTAGGAGACAGGTCTCGTACACCTTC. Residues: CASRRQVSYTF.

V is TRBV7-8 and J is TRBJ2-2, with 10 bases identical to TRBD2. This CDR3 spans 22 amino acids. CDR1 and CDR2 from the germline V gene are SGHVS and FQNEAQ. With V trimmed by 7 bases and J by 1 base, 24 bases remained unmatched. The DNA of the CDR3 is TGTGCCAGCAACACGGGACAGAGATACATTACCGGGACTAGCGAGAACACCGGGGAGCTGTTTTTT. This gives the protein CASNTGQRYITGTSENTGELFF.

The chain has TRBV10-3 and TRBJ1-1; a possible D gene is TRBD1 (6 bases). The V gene's germline CDR1 is ENHRY and CDR2 SYGVKD. The CDR3 runs to 14 residues. The V end lost 4 bases, the J end lost 3 bases, and 12 bases lay between the germline ends. CDR3 region: CAISGGGRYTEAFF. CDR3 coding DNA: TGTGCCATCAGTGGGGGGGGCCGGTACACTGAAGCTTTCTTT.

J is TRBJ1-1 and V is TRBV19; a weak D match, TRBD1 (5 bases). The CDR3 consists of 14 residues. Per germline, CDR1 LNHDA and CDR2 SQIVND (reference sequence). V was clipped by 4 bases and J by 1 base, with 10 bases between them. The CDR3 sequence: CASSTQDTNTEAFF. The CDR3 nucleotides are TGTGCCAGTAGTACTCAGGACACGAACACTGAAGCTTTCTTT. The complete variable domain, with remaining parts taken from reference TRBV19 and TRBJ1-1, reads DGGITQSPKYLFRKEGQNVTLSCEQNLNHDAMYWYRQDPGQGLRLIYYSQIVNDFQKGDIAEGYSVSREKKESFPLTVTSAQKNPTAFYLCASSTQDTNTEAFFGQGTRLTVV.

The CDR3 here is CASSVAVGGQGRNTIYF. Written as DNA, the CDR3 is TGTGCCAGCAGCGTAGCGGTGGGGGGGCAAGGAAGAAACACCATATATTTT. V usage is TRBV9 and J usage is TRBJ1-3, with a possible D match to TRBD1 (6 bases). In germline, CDR1 is SGDLS, CDR2 YYNGEE. The length of the CDR3 is 17 residues. Trimming took off 0 bases at V and 5 bases at J, with 18 bases between the two ends.

The V gene is TRBV5-1, the J gene TRBJ2-7; TRBD2 matches 8 bases. The CDR3 totals 16 residues. The J segment lost 3 bases and the V segment lost 1 base, leaving 9 bases of the junction unmatched. The V gene's germline CDR1 is SGHRS and CDR2 YFSETQ. The CDR3 here is CASSLISGGTLYEQYF. DNA for the CDR3: TGCGCCAGCAGCTTGATAAGCGGGGGCACCCTCTACGAGCAGTACTTC.

This clone occurred once. The genes are TRBV7-2 and TRBJ2-7; TRBD2 matches at 8 bases. The CDR3 length is 13 residues. Looked up from germline, CDR1 is SGHTA and CDR2 is FQGNSA. The trim removed 5 bases at V and 3 bases at J, leaving 3 bases unmatched. In DNA, the CDR3 is TGTGCCAGCAGCCATAGCGGGGTCTACGAGCAGTACTTC. This translates into CASSHSGVYEQYF.

This clone came up once. The genes are TRBV5-1 and TRBJ2-7; 9 positions match TRBD1. CDR1 and CDR2 from the germline V gene are SGHRS and YFSETQ. Unmatched junction bases numbered 5, after V lost 4 bases and J lost 0 bases. The CDR3 is 15 amino acids. The CDR3 sequence: CASSLQGALSYEQYF. In nucleotides, the CDR3 is TGCGCCAGCAGCCTACAGGGGGCCCTCTCCTACGAGCAGTACTTC. The full variable domain, in which reference TRBV5-1 and TRBJ2-7 provide the parts outside the CDR3, is KAGVTQTPRYLIKTRGQQVTLSCSPISGHRSVSWYQQTPGQGLQFLFEYFSETQRNKGNFPGRFSGRQFSNSRSEMNVSTLELGDSALYLCASSLQGALSYEQYFGPGTRLTVT.

This clone was counted a single time. The chain has TRBV6-5 and TRBJ1-2; TRBD1 matches 8 bases. The CDR3 totals 14 residues. Germline V gene lookup returns CDR1 MNHEY and CDR2 SVGAGI. V was pared by 5 bases and J by 5 bases, with 7 bases of the junction left unmatched. In nucleotides, the CDR3 is TGTGCCAGCAGTCGAGGACAGGGCAAATATGGCTACACCTTC. Translating gives CASSRGQGKYGYTF.

The genes are TRBV7-2 and TRBJ2-5; 14 bases match TRBD2. Germline CDR1 SGHTA, CDR2 FQGNSA. The V and J ends lost 6 bases and 5 bases, in that order; junction bases with no gene match: 5. The CDR3 length is 15 residues. The CDR3 DNA is TGTGCCAGCAGGGGACTAGCGGGAGTGGTGGAGACCCAGTACTTC. This translates into CASRGLAGVVETQYF.

This clone was picked up a small number of times. The chain uses TRBV13 and TRBJ2-7; 8 nucleotides agree with TRBD2. The CDR3 contains 15 residues. V lost 4 bases to trimming and J lost 4 bases; unmatched junction nucleotides: 9. Looked up from germline, CDR1 is PRHDT and CDR2 is FYEKMQ (reference sequence). DNA for the CDR3: TGTGCCAGCAGCTCCACGGGTACGGGAGGGTACGAGCAGTACTTC. This translates into CASSSTGTGGYEQYF.

The table lists this clone with a count of one. The gene calls are TRBV9 and TRBJ1-3, with D hard to call. V was trimmed by 0 bases and J by 0 bases, leaving 10 bases between them. The CDR3 runs to 16 residues. Germline values: CDR1 SGDLS, CDR2 YYNGEE. The CDR3 DNA is TGTGCCAGCAGCGTAGGTCCCCTTAGCTCTGGAAACACCATATATTTT. It encodes CASSVGPLSSGNTIYF.

The CDR3 sequence: CASSPRQLSYEQYF. CDR3 in DNA: TGTGCCAGCTCACCTAGACAGCTATCCTACGAGCAGTACTTC. The chain links TRBV18 to TRBJ2-7; the D gene is possibly TRBD1 (5 bases). CDR3 size: 14 residues. V lost 3 bases to trimming and J lost 1 base, with 10 bases between them. In germline, CDR1 is KGHSH, CDR2 LQKENI.

Only one count was recorded for this clone. This chain connects TRBV3-1 (or the pseudogene TRBV3-2) to TRBJ2-3; perhaps TRBD2 as D (5 bases). The V end was cut by 4 bases, the J end by 0 bases, with 11 bases between. This CDR3 contains 15 residues. Germline CDR1 is LGHDT and CDR2 is YNNKEL (reference sequence). CDR3 nucleotides: TGTGCCAGCAGCCTCCCGGGGTCTAGCACAGATACGCAGTATTTT. Translation gives CASSLPGSSTDTQYF.

This chain joins TRBV24-1 and TRBJ1-5; 9 bases are shared with TRBD1. This CDR3 has 17 residues. Germline lookup yields CDR1 KGHDR and CDR2 SFDVKD. Trimming cost V 3 bases and J 4 bases; bases outside gene matches: 9. CDR3 amino acids: CATSDTPTGTGNQPQHF. CDR3 nucleotides: TGTGCCACCAGTGATACTCCCACCGGGACAGGGAATCAGCCCCAGCATTTT.

The chain recombines TRBV11-2 with TRBJ2-1; TRBD2 matches 8 bases. From germline, CDR1 is SGHAT and CDR2 FQNNGV. CDR3 length: 16 residues. V shed 0 bases, J shed 5 bases, and the junction held 6 bases outside the gene matches. The CDR3: CASSLDLAGGHNEQFF. The CDR3 nucleotides read TGTGCCAGCAGCTTAGATCTGGCGGGGGGCCACAATGAGCAGTTCTTC.

V and J are TRBV5-6 and TRBJ2-2; the match to TRBD2 covers 9 bases. The CDR3 length is 17 residues. With V trimmed by 2 bases and J by 4 bases, 9 bases remained unmatched. The germline CDR1 and CDR2 sequences are SGHDT and YYEEEE. CDR3 sequence: CASSLVLAGLATGELFF. Here the CDR3 DNA reads TGTGCCAGCAGCTTAGTTCTAGCGGGACTTGCCACCGGGGAGCTGTTTTTT.